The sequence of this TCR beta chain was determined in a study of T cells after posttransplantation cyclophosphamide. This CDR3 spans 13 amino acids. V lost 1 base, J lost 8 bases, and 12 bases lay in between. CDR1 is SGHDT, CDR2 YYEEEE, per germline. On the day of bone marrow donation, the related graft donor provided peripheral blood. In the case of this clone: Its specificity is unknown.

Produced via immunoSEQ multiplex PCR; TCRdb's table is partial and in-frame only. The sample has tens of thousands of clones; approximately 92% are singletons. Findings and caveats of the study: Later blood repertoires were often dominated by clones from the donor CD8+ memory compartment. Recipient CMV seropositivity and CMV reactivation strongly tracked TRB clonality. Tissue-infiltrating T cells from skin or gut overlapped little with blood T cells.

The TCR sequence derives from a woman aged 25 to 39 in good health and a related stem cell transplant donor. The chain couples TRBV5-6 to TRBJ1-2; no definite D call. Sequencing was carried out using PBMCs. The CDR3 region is CASSLLGPNGYTF. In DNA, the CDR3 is TGTGCCAGCAGCTTGTTAGGGCCCAACGGCTACACCTTC.